Presented here are 5 T cell receptor beta chains from one specimen sequenced in a study of CD8+CD57+ T cells in acquired aplastic anemia. Profiles of TCR beta VDJ and CDR3 were generated from a genomic DNA template. Using its own MiXCR run on the reads, TCRdb lists one record per CDR3 protein. The sample carries about 190,000 distinct CDR3 sequences, 48% recorded once. Patients sequenced had flow cytometry evidence of CD8+CD57+ cell expansion. The sequenced material came from sorted CD4+, CD8+, or CD8+CD57+ T cells (not recorded which) from PBMCs. Receptors originate from a human donor with aplastic anemia.

On this clonotype: The junction shows a germline mismatch at one end, possibly a read error. The CDR3 DNA is TGTACCAGCAGTGTTCCAAATAAGCAGACCCAGTACTTC. Translated, it gives CTSSVPNKQTQYF. The chain combines TRBV2 with TRBJ2-5, with unresolved D. CDR1 SNHLY and CDR2 FYNNEI come from the germline V gene. The CDR3 is 13 residues long.

This clonotype was observed many times. This chain uses TRBV12-3 or TRBV12-4 with TRBJ1-2; D might be TRBD1 (5 bases). The CDR3 sequence is 13 residues long. V was clipped by 3 bases and J by 8 bases, with 13 bases between them. CDR3 DNA: TGTGCCAGCAGTTTGTGGCAGGGAGGGGGCTACACCTTC. This gives the protein CASSLWQGGGYTF.

Notes on this clonotype: A read error is possible here, since a much larger clone lies one base away. This chain joins TRBV5-1 and TRBJ1-1, with unresolved D. Looked up from germline, CDR1 is SGHRS and CDR2 is YFSETQ. CDR3 length: 14 residues. The CDR3 is CASSPPGRNTEASF. DNA for the CDR3: TGCGCCAGCAGCCCGCCCGGTCGGAACACTGAAGCTTCCTTT.

The chain couples TRBV2 to TRBJ2-7; TRBD2 agrees at 7 bases. Looked up from germline, CDR1 is SNHLY and CDR2 is FYNNEI. The CDR3 has 12 residues. V trimming: 8 bases; J trimming: 9 bases; junction bases outside the gene matches: 10. In nucleotides, the CDR3 is TGTGCCAGCGCCAAGGGCTGGGAGGGGCAGTACTTC. This codes for CASAKGWEGQYF.

Details on this clonotype: A junction end diverges from the germline sequence, so it may reflect a read error. The V call is TRBV6-5, the J call TRBJ1-5; D is uncertain. Germline CDR1 is MNHEY and CDR2 is SVGAGI. The CDR3 totals 15 residues. CDR3 nucleotides: TGTGCCAGCAGTTTATTCGCGTATAGCTATCAGCCCCAGCATTTT. Translation: CASSLFAYSYQPQHF.